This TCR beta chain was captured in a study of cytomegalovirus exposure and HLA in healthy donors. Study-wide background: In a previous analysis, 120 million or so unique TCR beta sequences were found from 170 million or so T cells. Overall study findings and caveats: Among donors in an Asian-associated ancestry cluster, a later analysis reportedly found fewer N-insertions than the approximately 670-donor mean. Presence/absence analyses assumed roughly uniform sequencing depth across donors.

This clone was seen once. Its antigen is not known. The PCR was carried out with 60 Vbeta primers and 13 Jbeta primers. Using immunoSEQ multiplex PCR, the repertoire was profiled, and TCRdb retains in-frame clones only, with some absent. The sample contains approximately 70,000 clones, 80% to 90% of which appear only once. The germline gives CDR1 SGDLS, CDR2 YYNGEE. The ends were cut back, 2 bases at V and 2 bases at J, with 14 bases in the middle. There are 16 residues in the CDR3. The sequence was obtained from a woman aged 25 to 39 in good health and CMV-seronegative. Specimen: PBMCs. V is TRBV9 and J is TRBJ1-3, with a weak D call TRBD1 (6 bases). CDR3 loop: CASSVAEDRPGNTIYF. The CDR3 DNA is TGTGCCAGCAGCGTCGCTGAGGACAGACCTGGAAACACCATATATTTT.